These 14 T cell receptor beta chains were all obtained from the same sample, sequenced in a study of cytomegalovirus exposure and HLA in healthy donors. PCR amplification relied on 60 Vbeta primers (plus 13 Jbeta primers). Data came from immunoSEQ multiplex PCR; TCRdb stores just in-frame clones and leaves some out. The data contain about 170,000 clones, 77% of them seen just once; the ten biggest clones take up 2.5% to 4%. The sample consisted of PBMCs. The receptor set was obtained from a female donor in good health and CMV-seronegative.

The chain uses TRBV28 and TRBJ2-4; tentative D call: TRBD1 (6 bases). The ends were cut back, 6 bases at V and 2 bases at J, with 20 bases in the middle. CDR3 length: 17 amino acids. From germline, CDR1 is MDHEN and CDR2 SYDVKM. This CDR3 is CASRTIDLRDTKNIQYF. The CDR3 DNA reads as TGTGCCAGCAGGACGATCGACCTCCGGGACACCAAAAACATTCAGTACTTC.

The V call is TRBV13, the J call TRBJ1-4; D possibly corresponds to TRBD1 (5 bases). This CDR3 has 14 amino acids. Looked up from germline, CDR1 is PRHDT and CDR2 is FYEKMQ (reference sequence). V was trimmed by 5 bases and J by 7 bases, leaving 14 bases between them. The CDR3 DNA is TGTGCCAGCAGCGCAGGGATGAGAGGTGAAAAACTGTTTTTT. This sequence encodes CASSAGMRGEKLFF.

This rearrangement joins TRBV11-3 to TRBJ2-3; 8 bases line up with TRBD2. Germline V gene sequence: CDR1 SGHNT, CDR2 YENEEA. J gave up 3 bases and V 2 bases, and 4 bases lay outside the gene matches. This CDR3 has 15 residues. CDR3: CASSLLSGGTDTQYF. CDR3 sequence (DNA): TGTGCCAGCAGCTTATTAAGCGGGGGAACAGATACGCAGTATTTT.

The V and J genes are TRBV2 and TRBJ2-4; TRBD1 might be the D (6 bases). The CDR3 extends over 19 amino acids. Germline assignment: CDR1 SNHLY and CDR2 FYNNEI. V was pared by 4 bases and J by 0 bases, with 22 bases between. In DNA form, the CDR3 reads TGTGCCAGCAGTGGGGACACTAAAACGATCCGACTAGCCAAAAACATTCAGTACTTC. It codes for CASSGDTKTIRLAKNIQYF.

The chain links TRBV10-3 to TRBJ1-1; 10 bases agree with TRBD1. V gave up 2 bases and J gave up 0 bases; unmatched junction bases: 15. The CDR3 runs to 20 residues. The germline CDR1 and CDR2 sequences are ENHRY and SYGVKD. The CDR3 spells CAISEDPALRQGALNTEAFF. The CDR3 nucleotides are TGTGCCATCAGTGAGGATCCGGCGCTGAGACAGGGGGCTTTGAACACTGAAGCTTTCTTT.

The rearrangement uses TRBV7-9 and TRBJ2-3, with a tentative D call TRBD2 (5 bases). V was shortened by 3 bases and J by 2 bases, with 9 bases between the two germline ends. Germline CDR1 SEHNR, CDR2 FQNEAQ (reference sequence). This CDR3 region has 14 residues. The CDR3 region is CASSLEDSTDTQYF. The CDR3 DNA reads as TGTGCCAGCAGCTTGGAGGACTCCACAGATACGCAGTATTTT.

This rearrangement joins TRBV9 to TRBJ1-1; D might be TRBD1 (5 bases). V lost 0 bases and J 1 base, leaving 7 bases between the germline ends. The CDR3 length is 14 residues. Germline V gene sequence: CDR1 SGDLS, CDR2 YYNGEE. DNA of the CDR3: TGTGCCAGCAGCGTAGCACAGGAGAACACTGAAGCTTTCTTT. Protein product: CASSVAQENTEAFF.

The V and J genes are TRBV5-1 and TRBJ1-2; D remains unclear. Trimming cost V 1 base and J 2 bases, with 9 bases left between them. The CDR3 consists of 14 residues. In germline, CDR1 is SGHRS, CDR2 YFSETQ. The CDR3 region is CASSLHPENYGYTF. The CDR3 DNA reads as TGCGCCAGCAGCTTGCACCCGGAGAACTATGGCTACACCTTC.

The chain uses TRBV7-2 and TRBJ1-3; TRBD1 matches 9 bases. Trimming at V came to 6 bases and at J to 15 bases, leaving 9 bases not matched to a gene. Germline CDR1 and CDR2: SGHTA and FQGNSA. The CDR3 length is 12 residues. CDR3 sequence: CASSTNRGLGYF. The CDR3 DNA reads TGTGCCAGCAGTACCAACAGGGGGCTTGGATATTTT.

V gene TRBV6-1 combines with J gene TRBJ1-1; tentatively, D is TRBD1 (6 bases). This CDR3 is 14 amino acids long. With 5 bases removed from V and 3 bases from J, the gap between germline ends came to 13 bases. From germline, CDR1 is MNHNS and CDR2 SASEGT. The DNA of the CDR3 is TGTGCCAGCAGTAAGGGGGATTTAGACACTGAAGCTTTCTTT. It specifies CASSKGDLDTEAFF.

The CDR3 DNA follows: TGTGCCAGCAGTGAAAGGTACACTAGCTACGAGCAGTACTTC. Encoded protein: CASSERYTSYEQYF. The V gene is TRBV6-1, the J gene TRBJ2-7, with D perhaps matching TRBD2 (5 bases). V was shortened by 2 bases and J by 3 bases, with 11 bases between the two germline ends. Germline CDR1 MNHNS, CDR2 SASEGT. The CDR3 loop spans 14 amino acids.

The chain is built from TRBV5-6 and TRBJ1-6; TRBD1 agrees at 10 bases. Germline V gene data show CDR1 as SGHDT and CDR2 as YYEEEE. The CDR3 has 15 amino acids. V dropped 3 bases and J dropped 7; count of bases not matched to a gene: 4. The chain's CDR3 is CASSWTGGPNSPLHF. The CDR3 region has the DNA TGTGCCAGCAGCTGGACAGGGGGTCCAAATTCACCCCTCCACTTT.

This chain links TRBV5-1 with TRBJ1-3; TRBD1 agrees at 9 bases. CDR3 length equals 14 residues. The V gene end was trimmed by 4 bases and the J gene end by 1 base; junction bases not matched to a gene: 0. Germline values: CDR1 SGHRS, CDR2 YFSETQ. CDR3 sequence: CASSGTGSGNTIYF. The DNA for the CDR3 is TGCGCCAGCAGCGGGACAGGGTCTGGAAACACCATATATTTT.

The chain is built from TRBV4-3 and TRBJ2-7; D call uncertain. The CDR3 runs to 15 residues. CDR1 and CDR2 (germline): LGHNA, YSLEER. Deletions cut 1 base from V and 3 bases from J, with 13 bases between. This CDR3 reads CASSQGPRPDYEQYF. DNA of the CDR3: TGCGCCAGCAGCCAAGGACCGAGGCCAGACTACGAGCAGTACTTC.